This T cell receptor beta chain was profiled in a study of CD8 T cells in Susac syndrome. Random hexamers were used to reverse transcribe an amount of roughly 0.5 to 1 ug RNA. TCRdb reprocessed the immunoSEQ multiplex PCR reads via MiXCR and lists one record per CDR3 protein. The top ten hold around 0.21% of the sample, which has about 150,000 distinct CDR3 sequences, approximately 94% seen once. The CDR3 covers 13 residues. Between the trimmed V and J ends, which lost 10 bases and 5 bases, there was a span of 18 bases. CDR1 is MNHEY, CDR2 SVGEGT, per germline. This chain uses TRBV6-2 or TRBV6-3 with TRBJ2-7, with D perhaps TRBD2 (5 bases). The TCR originated in a human donor with multiple sclerosis. Sequenced sample: CD8+ T cells from PBMCs. CDR3 sequence: CATLEPLANEQYF. The CDR3 DNA reads as TGTGCCACTCTAGAGCCTCTAGCTAACGAGCAGTACTTC.